Following are 22 T cell receptor beta chains from one sample sequenced in a study of OX40 agonist ivuxolimab in advanced cancers. Preparation of the library involved the immunoSEQ multiplex PCR assay. The source is immuneACCESS, and TCRdb retained only in-frame sequences with V and J called. Part of the clones is not carried over; for the studies checked, unresolved V genes explain less than half of this, and the remainder is unexplained. The sample table holds tens of thousands of clones, of which around 80% were seen once. The ten largest account for about 5% of the sample. Sample: CD4+ or CD8+ T cells sorted from blood, taken in a trial of the OX40 agonist ivuxolimab. These TCRs come from an adult with an advanced solid tumor such as melanoma, head and neck, liver or kidney cancer.

In this sample, this clone turned up many times. The chain links TRBV5-1 to TRBJ2-3; D remains unclear. V dropped 4 bases and J dropped 2 bases, with 5 bases sitting between them. The CDR3 spans 12 residues. Germline V CDR1 and CDR2: SGHRS, YFSETQ. The CDR3 region has the DNA TGCGCCAGCAGCGCACTCACAGATACGCAGTATTTT. Its translation is CASSALTDTQYF.

In its sample, this clone was seen once. The chain links TRBV19 to TRBJ1-1; TRBD1 might be the D (5 bases). This CDR3 is 13 amino acids long. CDR1 LNHDA and CDR2 SQIVND come from the germline V gene (reference sequence). V was trimmed by 1 base and J by 3 bases, leaving 6 bases between them. CDR3 sequence reads: CASSIGQYTEAFF. For the CDR3, the DNA is TGTGCCAGTAGTATAGGACAGTACACTGAAGCTTTCTTT.

V and J are TRBV5-1 and TRBJ1-1; no firm D call. The V end lost 2 bases, the J end lost 5 bases, and 16 bases lay between the germline ends. This CDR3 comprises 15 residues. Germline CDR1 and CDR2: SGHRS and YFSETQ. CDR3 DNA sequence: TGCGCCAGCAGCTTAGATTTAAGCGGAGGTACTGAAGCTTTCTTT. Its protein is CASSLDLSGGTEAFF.

The J gene is TRBJ2-3, the V gene TRBV5-1; 9 positions match TRBD2. V gave up 4 bases and J gave up 4 bases; unmatched junction bases: 13. The CDR3 totals 17 residues. The germline gives CDR1 SGHRS, CDR2 YFSETQ. The CDR3 DNA reads as TGCGCCAGCAGCGATCAACCTCCGGGACTAGCATCAGATACGCAGTATTTT. Its protein product is CASSDQPPGLASDTQYF.

CDR3 sequence reads: CASSINRDSRYTF. The CDR3 nucleotides read TGTGCCAGTAGTATAAACCGGGACAGCCGCTACACCTTC. The chain couples TRBV19 to TRBJ1-2; TRBD1 agrees at 7 bases. Per germline, CDR1 LNHDA and CDR2 SQIVND (reference sequence). V trimming: 2 bases; J trimming: 9 bases; junction bases outside the gene matches: 6. The CDR3 consists of 13 residues.

The chain couples TRBV18 to TRBJ2-7; the D is unclear. V lost 5 bases, J lost 4 bases, and 12 bases lay in between. The CDR3 runs to 13 residues. CDR1 is KGHSH, CDR2 LQKENI, per germline. The CDR3 reads CASSSGDGYEQYF. CDR3 coding DNA: TGTGCCAGCTCAAGTGGAGATGGGTACGAGCAGTACTTC.

This clone was seen a handful of times. Other DNA sequences within the sample encode an identical CDR3. This sequence joins TRBV11-2 and TRBJ1-2; possible D gene TRBD1, 5 bases. The CDR3 totals 12 residues. Germline lookup yields CDR1 SGHAT and CDR2 FQNNGV. Trimming left V 1 base short and J 6 bases short, with 6 bases between. CDR3 bases: TGTGCCAGCAGCTTAGGCAGGGATGGCTACACCTTC. This sequence encodes CASSLGRDGYTF.

The chain joins TRBV6-1 to TRBJ2-7; 8 bases match TRBD1. V dropped 0 bases and J dropped 4; count of bases not matched to a gene: 17. This CDR3 region has 19 residues. Germline CDR1 and CDR2: MNHNS and SASEGT. The CDR3 nucleotides are TGTGCCAGCAGTGAAGCGTTCTTATCCAGGGGGCTTTTTGGGTACGAGCAGTACTTC. It yields the protein CASSEAFLSRGLFGYEQYF.

The chain carries TRBV7-9 and TRBJ2-2; 10 bases are a match to TRBD2. The ends lost 2 bases at V and 5 bases at J; junction bases unmatched: 11. Germline V gene sequence: CDR1 SEHNR, CDR2 FQNEAQ (reference sequence). The CDR3 loop spans 18 amino acids. CDR3 DNA sequence: TGTGCCAGCAGCTTACCCCCGAGACTAGCGGGCATAACCGGGGAGCTGTTTTTT. It is translated as CASSLPPRLAGITGELFF.

This chain joins TRBV6-6 and TRBJ2-7; tentatively, D is TRBD2 (7 bases). The CDR3 contains 15 residues. Germline CDR1 is MNHNY and CDR2 is SVGAGI (reference sequence). The V end lost 8 bases, the J end lost 2 bases, and 19 bases lay between the germline ends. CDR3 loop: CASSEGGLKTYEQYF. The CDR3 DNA follows: TGTGCCAGCTCAGAGGGGGGGTTGAAGACCTACGAGCAGTACTTC.

The rearrangement joins TRBV6-5 to TRBJ2-2; unclear D gene. The ends were cut back, 4 bases at V and 3 bases at J, with 6 bases in the middle. CDR3 size: 13 residues. Germline-derived CDR1 and CDR2 are MNHEY and SVGAGI. CDR3 sequence: CASSWGYTGELFF. CDR3 DNA: TGTGCCAGCAGTTGGGGATACACCGGGGAGCTGTTTTTT.

J is TRBJ1-2 and V is TRBV7-2; D is ambiguous. V was trimmed by 8 bases and J by 3 bases, leaving 7 bases between them. Germline V gene data show CDR1 as SGHTA and CDR2 as FQGNSA. The CDR3 consists of 11 residues. The CDR3 spells CASQMYYGYTF. DNA of the CDR3: TGTGCCAGCCAAATGTACTATGGCTACACCTTC.

The chain recombines TRBV4-1 with TRBJ1-2, with 9 bases fitting TRBD1. Looked up from germline, CDR1 is MGHRA and CDR2 is YSYEKL. V lost 0 bases and J lost 7; bases outside the gene matches: 21. CDR3 size: 20 residues. CDR3 in amino acids: CASSQDLGWDRATSRIGYTF. The DNA of the CDR3 is TGCGCCAGCAGCCAAGATTTGGGTTGGGACAGGGCTACAAGTAGGATTGGCTACACCTTC.

This clone has just a few counts. The chain carries TRBV7-2 and TRBJ2-6; perhaps TRBD1 as D (5 bases). V was pared by 2 bases and J by 0 bases, with 11 bases between. CDR1 and CDR2 from the germline V gene are SGHTA and FQGNSA. CDR3 length equals 17 residues. This CDR3 is CASSLIGASSGANVLTF. The CDR3 DNA is TGTGCCAGCAGCTTAATAGGGGCGAGCTCTGGGGCCAACGTCCTGACTTTC.

The J gene is TRBJ1-1, the V gene TRBV5-1; 8 bases are a match to TRBD1. Germline V gives CDR1 SGHRS, CDR2 YFSETQ. Trimming took 1 base from V and 0 from J; bases not matched to a gene: 5. The CDR3 sequence is 16 residues long. CDR3 loop: CASSLLGQGMNTEAFF. In DNA form, the CDR3 reads TGCGCCAGCAGCTTGCTCGGACAGGGTATGAACACTGAAGCTTTCTTT. Supplemented by reference TRBV5-1 and TRBJ1-1, the full variable domain reads KAGVTQTPRYLIKTRGQQVTLSCSPISGHRSVSWYQQTPGQGLQFLFEYFSETQRNKGNFPGRFSGRQFSNSRSEMNVSTLELGDSALYLCASSLLGQGMNTEAFFGQGTRLTVV.

This chain uses TRBV2 with TRBJ2-2, with TRBD1 identical over 7 bases. With 4 bases clipped from V and 6 bases from J, the junction kept 8 bases outside the gene matches. Germline lookup yields CDR1 SNHLY and CDR2 FYNNEI. This CDR3 spans 15 amino acids. The CDR3: CASSVFYRGAGELFF. DNA of the CDR3: TGTGCCAGCAGTGTTTTTTACAGGGGAGCCGGGGAGCTGTTTTTT.

As for this clone: Compared with germline, one end of the junction differs, possibly owing to a read error. Other DNA variants within this sample encode the same CDR3. J is TRBJ1-5 and V is TRBV28; D ambiguous. Germline V CDR1 and CDR2: MDHEN, SYDVKM. The CDR3 spans 12 residues. The CDR3 region has the DNA TGTGCCAGCAGTTCCCCGGGTCAGCCACAGCATTTT. Protein product: CASSSPGQPQHF.

The chain is built from TRBV5-1 and TRBJ2-3, with a tentative D call TRBD2 (6 bases). Trimming shortened V by 7 bases and J by 4 bases, and 13 bases separated the two germline ends. The CDR3 has 13 residues. Per the germline V gene, CDR1 is SGHRS and CDR2 is YFSETQ. CDR3: CASGYGGSDTQYF. CDR3 nucleotide sequence: TGCGCCAGCGGGTACGGGGGATCAGATACGCAGTATTTT.

The V gene is TRBV4-2, the J gene TRBJ2-3; 8 nucleotides align to TRBD2. This CDR3 has 14 amino acids. The J segment lost 6 bases and the V segment lost 3 bases, leaving 5 bases of the junction unmatched. The germline CDR1 and CDR2 sequences are LGHNA and YNFKEQ. CDR3 region: CASSHGRGGDTQYF. CDR3 in DNA: TGTGCCAGCAGCCACGGTCGGGGGGGTGATACGCAGTATTTT.

This chain uses TRBV2 with TRBJ2-1; possibly TRBD1 or TRBD2 for D (7 bases each). V was pared by 5 bases and J by 10 bases, with 21 bases between. CDR1 and CDR2 from the germline V gene are SNHLY and FYNNEI. This CDR3 spans 15 amino acids. The CDR3 region is CASSYVQGGALEQFF. In DNA form, the CDR3 reads TGTGCCAGCAGTTACGTGCAGGGGGGGGCCTTAGAGCAGTTCTTC.

This rearrangement joins TRBV6-1 to TRBJ1-6; D gene unclear. Trimming removed 4 bases at V and 2 bases at J, with 6 bases between. In germline, CDR1 is MNHNS, CDR2 SASEGT. The CDR3 spans 14 residues. DNA of the CDR3: TGTGCCAGCAGTGCCGGGCCCTATAATTCACCCCTCCACTTT. It encodes CASSAGPYNSPLHF.

This rearrangement joins TRBV19 to TRBJ2-5; D uncertain. V gave up 3 bases and J gave up 7 bases, with 18 bases separating them. The CDR3 length is 15 residues. Germline V gives CDR1 LNHDA, CDR2 SQIVND (reference sequence). The CDR3 coding sequence is TGTGCCAGTAGTATGGAAGGCGGATCAACCGGGACCCAGTACTTC. Protein product: CASSMEGGSTGTQYF. Drawing the rest from reference TRBV19 and TRBJ2-5, the complete variable domain is DGGITQSPKYLFRKEGQNVTLSCEQNLNHDAMYWYRQDPGQGLRLIYYSQIVNDFQKGDIAEGYSVSREKKESFPLTVTSAQKNPTAFYLCASSMEGGSTGTQYFGPGTRLLVL.